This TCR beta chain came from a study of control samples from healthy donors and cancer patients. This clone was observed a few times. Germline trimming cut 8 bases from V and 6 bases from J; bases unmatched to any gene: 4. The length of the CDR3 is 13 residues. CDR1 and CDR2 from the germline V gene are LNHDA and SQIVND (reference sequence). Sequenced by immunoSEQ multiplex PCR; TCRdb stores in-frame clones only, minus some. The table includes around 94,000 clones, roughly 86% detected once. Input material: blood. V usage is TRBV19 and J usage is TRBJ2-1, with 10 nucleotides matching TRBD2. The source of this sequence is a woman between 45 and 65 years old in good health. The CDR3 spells CASASGGLNEQFF. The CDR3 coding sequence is TGTGCCAGTGCTAGCGGGGGCCTCAATGAGCAGTTCTTC.